A single sample is the source of the 11 T cell receptor beta chains below, sequenced in a study of blood T cell repertoires in COVID-19. Some clones are missing from TCRdb's copy, which holds only in-frame ones; the method was immunoSEQ multiplex PCR. The data contain 250,000 to 350,000 clones, about 90% of them singletons. Material: PBMCs or T cells enriched from blood (not recorded which). The receptors were gathered from a woman under 40 who had recovered from COVID-19.

The rearrangement links TRBV28 to TRBJ1-4; D is uncertain. The CDR3 sequence is 16 residues long. Germline V gene sequence: CDR1 MDHEN, CDR2 SYDVKM. V was clipped by 6 bases and J by 0 bases, with 14 bases between them. The CDR3 DNA follows: TGTGCCAGCAGAACTACACGACTTTCAACTAATGAAAAACTGTTTTTT. Translating gives CASRTTRLSTNEKLFF.

The chain couples TRBV30 to TRBJ1-2, with 7 bases fitting TRBD1. The CDR3 has 16 residues. The V and J ends lost 2 bases and 2 bases, in that order; junction bases with no gene match: 11. Germline V CDR1 and CDR2: GTSNPN, SVGIG (reference sequence). The CDR3 nucleotides are TGTGCCTGGAGTAGGCAGGGGGTGCGGGCCAACTATGGCTACACCTTC. This sequence encodes CAWSRQGVRANYGYTF.

The rearrangement joins TRBV7-9 to TRBJ1-1, with a weak D call TRBD1 (6 bases). The CDR3 is 14 residues long. The ends were cut back, 5 bases at V and 6 bases at J, with 16 bases in the middle. Germline assignment: CDR1 SEHNR and CDR2 FQNEAQ (reference sequence). The CDR3 bases are TGTGCCAGCAGCCCAACAGGGATAAGAGCTGAAGCTTTCTTT. This translates into CASSPTGIRAEAFF. The entire variable domain, with the rest obtained from reference TRBV7-9 and TRBJ1-1, is as follows: DTGVSQNPRHKITKRGQNVTFRCDPISEHNRLYWYRQTLGQGPEFLTYFQNEAQLEKSRLLSDRFSAERPKGSFSTLEIQRTEQGDSAMYLCASSPTGIRAEAFFGQGTRLTVV.

The chain has TRBV2 and TRBJ2-5; D is perhaps TRBD1 (5 bases). The germline CDR1 and CDR2 sequences are SNHLY and FYNNEI. Trimming removed 5 bases at V and 4 bases at J, with 14 bases between. The CDR3 spans 14 residues. CDR3 residues: CASSSYRLGETQYF. CDR3 DNA sequence: TGTGCCAGCAGTTCCTACAGGCTTGGAGAGACCCAGTACTTC.

The V call is TRBV20-1, the J call TRBJ1-1; D is perhaps TRBD1 (6 bases). CDR3 length equals 9 residues. Germline loops: CDR1 DFQATT, CDR2 SNEGSKA (reference sequence). DNA for the CDR3: TGCAGAGCAGGGGTTGTGGCTTTCTTT. Amino acid sequence: CRAGVVAFF.

CDR3 amino acids: CAWSYNRERGNQPQHF. DNA for the CDR3: TGTGCCTGGAGTTACAACAGGGAAAGGGGCAATCAGCCCCAGCATTTT. V is TRBV30 and J is TRBJ1-5; maybe TRBD1 (6 bases). The CDR3 is made up of 16 amino acids. The V end lost 2 bases, the J end lost 2 bases, and 16 bases lay between the germline ends. From germline, CDR1 is GTSNPN and CDR2 SVGIG (reference sequence).

This clone appeared a few times. The V call is TRBV2, the J call TRBJ1-5; D is unclear. The CDR3 is 13 amino acids. V was trimmed by 11 bases and J by 0 bases, leaving 11 bases between them. CDR1 and CDR2 (germline): SNHLY, FYNNEI. The CDR3 nucleotides read TGTGCCGCACGGGAAAATAGCAATCAGCCCCAGCATTTT. Residues: CAARENSNQPQHF.

This sequence joins TRBV30 and TRBJ1-3, with 9 positions matching TRBD1. The germline gives CDR1 GTSNPN, CDR2 SVGIG (reference sequence). The CDR3 has 13 residues. Unmatched junction bases numbered 3, after V lost 5 bases and J lost 4 bases. This CDR3 reads CAWDGTGGNTIYF. CDR3 bases: TGTGCCTGGGACGGGACAGGGGGAAACACCATATATTTT. The full variable domain, completed using reference TRBV30 and TRBJ1-3, is SQTIHQWPATLVQPVGSPLSLECTVEGTSNPNLYWYRQAAGRGLQLLFYSVGIGQISSEVPQNLSASRPQDRQFILSSKKLLLSDSGFYLCAWDGTGGNTIYFGEGSWLTVV.

The rearrangement joins TRBV5-1 to TRBJ1-6; TRBD1 matches 7 bases. The CDR3 extends over 15 amino acids. Germline CDR1 is SGHRS and CDR2 is YFSETQ. With 4 bases clipped from V and 5 bases from J, the junction kept 6 bases outside the gene matches. The DNA of the CDR3 is TGCGCCAGCAGCGCAGGACAGGTTAATAATTCACCCCTCCACTTT. It translates to CASSAGQVNNSPLHF. The full variable domain, rest sourced from reference TRBV5-1 and TRBJ1-6, is KAGVTQTPRYLIKTRGQQVTLSCSPISGHRSVSWYQQTPGQGLQFLFEYFSETQRNKGNFPGRFSGRQFSNSRSEMNVSTLELGDSALYLCASSAGQVNNSPLHFGNGTRLTVT.

The CDR3 spells CASSLQGAGNQPQHF. Written as DNA, the CDR3 is TGTGCCAGTAGTTTGCAGGGGGCGGGCAATCAGCCCCAGCATTTT. The chain uses TRBV19 and TRBJ1-5, with 8 bases identical to TRBD1. The ends lost 5 bases at V and 2 bases at J; junction bases unmatched: 5. Looked up from germline, CDR1 is LNHDA and CDR2 is SQIVND (reference sequence). This CDR3 region has 15 residues. Looking up the rest from reference TRBV19 and TRBJ1-5 gives the full variable domain: DGGITQSPKYLFRKEGQNVTLSCEQNLNHDAMYWYRQDPGQGLRLIYYSQIVNDFQKGDIAEGYSVSREKKESFPLTVTSAQKNPTAFYLCASSLQGAGNQPQHFGDGTRLSIL.

The chain combines TRBV14 with TRBJ1-1; D uncertain. CDR3 size: 14 residues. Between the trimmed V and J ends, which lost 4 bases and 4 bases, there was a span of 13 bases. In germline, CDR1 is SGHDN, CDR2 FVKESK. CDR3 protein: CASSLKVSGTEAFF. CDR3 bases: TGTGCCAGCAGCCTCAAGGTATCGGGCACTGAAGCTTTCTTT.